Following are 21 T cell receptor beta chains from one sample sequenced in a study of blood T cells in healthy people across ages. Through a sample-barcoded 5' primer and a J-beta primer mix, a second PCR was run for roughly 6 to 11 cycles. One entry per CDR3 protein, called by TCRdb with MiXCR from the 5' RACE reads. Among around 650,000 distinct CDR3 sequences listed, around 41% were seen once. Sequenced input: blood. These receptors were obtained from a man older than 75 in good health.

V is TRBV11-3 and J is TRBJ2-1; unclear D gene. Germline V gene sequence: CDR1 SGHNT, CDR2 YENEEA. The CDR3 runs to 13 residues. V was clipped by 5 bases and J by 5 bases, with 10 bases between them. CDR3 coding DNA: TGTGCCAGCAGCCAGAGGATGAACAATGAGCAGTTCTTC. Protein: CASSQRMNNEQFF.

As for this clonotype: The germline gene is not matched at one end of the junction; a read error may be the cause. The rearrangement joins TRBV15 to TRBJ2-5, with TRBD2 matching over 8 bases. This CDR3 has 16 residues. CDR1 LNHNV and CDR2 YYDKDF come from the germline V gene (reference sequence). CDR3 region: CATSSPGTSAQETQYF. The CDR3 nucleotides are TGTGCCACCAGCAGCCCTGGGACTAGTGCTCAAGAGACTCAGTACTTC.

The chain joins TRBV7-2 to TRBJ1-3; no firm D call. Germline V gene sequence: CDR1 SGHTA, CDR2 FQGNSA. The CDR3 is 14 residues long. V was shortened by 1 base and J by 0 bases, with 4 bases between the two germline ends. The chain's CDR3 is CASSLVFSGNTIYF. The CDR3 nucleotides read TGTGCCAGCAGCTTAGTCTTCTCTGGAAACACCATATATTTT.

For this clonotype: A read error is possible here, since a much larger clone lies one base away. The chain uses TRBV10-1 and TRBJ2-5; the D is unclear. Trimming removed 0 bases at V and 3 bases at J, with 8 bases between. CDR3 length: 14 residues. Germline V gives CDR1 WNHNN, CDR2 SYGVQD (reference sequence). The CDR3 loop is CASSESFAEETQYF. The CDR3, as DNA: TGCGCCAGCAGTGAGTCTTTTGCGGAAGAGACCCAGTACTTC.

The sample holds many counts of this clonotype. The chain combines TRBV7-9 with TRBJ2-7; TRBD1 agrees at 9 bases. This CDR3 contains 15 residues. Germline lookup yields CDR1 SEHNR and CDR2 FQNEAQ (reference sequence). V shed 5 bases and J 2 bases; nucleotides not matched to a gene: 7. The CDR3 DNA sequence: TGTGCCAGCAGCATCGACAGGGGGTTTCCCTACGAGCAGTACTTC. Its translation: CASSIDRGFPYEQYF.

V is TRBV7-6 and J is TRBJ2-3, with TRBD2 matching over 8 bases. The junction had 6 bases not matched to a gene; V was cut back by 4 bases and J by 0 bases. The CDR3 has 16 residues. CDR1 is SGHVS and CDR2 is FNYEAQ in the germline V gene. The CDR3 nucleotides read TGTGCCAGCAGCTCCGGACTAGCTTTAAGCACAGATACGCAGTATTTT. As protein: CASSSGLALSTDTQYF.

This sequence joins TRBV4-2 and TRBJ2-1, with D tentatively TRBD1 (5 bases). The ends were cut back, 0 bases at V and 4 bases at J, with 13 bases in the middle. Per germline, CDR1 LGHNA and CDR2 YNFKEQ. This CDR3 has 16 residues. The CDR3 loop reads CASSQDDRPHYNEQFF. The CDR3, as DNA: TGTGCCAGCAGCCAAGATGACAGACCCCATTACAATGAGCAGTTCTTC.

The chain employs TRBV11-2 and TRBJ2-5; 7 bases align to TRBD1. The junction had 5 bases not matched to a gene; V was cut back by 5 bases and J by 2 bases. Germline V CDR1 and CDR2: SGHAT, FQNNGV. This CDR3 contains 14 residues. DNA of the CDR3: TGTGCCAGCAGCAAGACAGGGTTACAAGAGACCCAGTACTTC. This gives the protein CASSKTGLQETQYF.

This clonotype was seen a few times. The chain uses TRBV27 and TRBJ2-7; 9 bases align to TRBD2. With 6 bases clipped from V and 5 bases from J, the junction kept 11 bases outside the gene matches. The CDR3 contains 15 residues. Germline loops: CDR1 MNHEY, CDR2 SMNVEV (reference sequence). CDR3 sequence reads: CASRGVAGVVNEQYF. The CDR3 DNA follows: TGTGCCAGCAGAGGTGTAGCGGGAGTAGTTAACGAGCAGTACTTC.

The V call is TRBV24-1, the J call TRBJ2-3; 10 bases are a match to TRBD2. With 9 bases clipped from V and 4 bases from J, the junction kept 6 bases outside the gene matches. This CDR3 comprises 14 residues. Per germline, CDR1 KGHDR and CDR2 SFDVKD. CDR3 sequence reads: CATSRTSGPDTQYF. For the CDR3, the DNA is TGTGCCACCTCGAGGACTAGCGGCCCAGATACGCAGTATTTT.

This clonotype was observed many times. The gene calls are TRBV29-1 and TRBJ2-5; the match to TRBD1 covers 7 bases. Per the germline V gene, CDR1 is SQVTM and CDR2 is ANQGSEA. J gave up 6 bases and V 1 base, and 5 bases lay outside the gene matches. The CDR3 sequence is 13 residues long. The CDR3: CSVEVGQSQTQYF. The DNA for the CDR3 is TGCAGCGTTGAAGTGGGACAGAGCCAGACCCAGTACTTC.

The V and J genes are TRBV6-5 and TRBJ1-4; D unclear. The germline V gene encodes CDR1 MNHEY and CDR2 SVGAGI. The CDR3 runs 14 residues. Trimming took off 0 bases at V and 3 bases at J, with 5 bases between the two ends. CDR3 in amino acids: CASSYSASNEKLFF. In DNA, the CDR3 is TGTGCCAGCAGTTACTCGGCCTCTAATGAAAAACTGTTTTTT.

This rearrangement joins TRBV6-2 or TRBV6-3 to TRBJ2-3; tentatively, D is TRBD2 (5 bases). The CDR3 loop spans 15 amino acids. V lost 6 bases to trimming and J lost 5 bases, with 18 bases between them. CDR1 and CDR2 (germline): MNHEY, SVGEGT. The CDR3 region is CASRLPSGGRDTQYF. The CDR3 bases are TGTGCCAGCAGGCTACCGTCAGGAGGAAGAGATACGCAGTATTTT.

This rearrangement joins TRBV5-1 to TRBJ2-1; D ambiguous. The CDR3 length is 16 residues. From germline, CDR1 is SGHRS and CDR2 YFSETQ. Trimming shortened V by 2 bases and J by 13 bases, and 25 bases separated the two germline ends. CDR3 in DNA: TGCGCCAGCAGCTTTTTCCAGGAAAGTTCCCTAGAGACCCAGTTCTTC. Translated, it gives CASSFFQESSLETQFF.

This clonotype appeared once. The V gene is TRBV6-5, the J gene TRBJ2-7; TRBD2 matches 7 bases. The V gene end was trimmed by 0 bases and the J gene end by 7 bases; junction bases not matched to a gene: 12. The CDR3 is 16 residues long. Germline V CDR1 and CDR2: MNHEY, SVGAGI. The DNA for the CDR3 is TGTGCCAGCAGTTACTCATGGACTAGACGGACAACTGAGCAGTACTTC. Amino acids: CASSYSWTRRTTEQYF.

This clonotype showed up just once. The chain uses TRBV6-2 or TRBV6-3 and TRBJ2-1, with D possibly being TRBD2 (8 bases). The J call is in doubt because the DNA end fits TRBJ2-7 better. The germline CDR1 and CDR2 sequences are MNHEY and SVGEGT. CDR3 length: 16 residues. The CDR3 DNA reads as TGTGCCAGCAGTACACGTAGCGGGACAGTCTACAATGAGCAGTACTTC. It codes for CASSTRSGTVYNEQYF.

The genes are TRBV14 and TRBJ2-5, with 12 bases lining up with TRBD2. V lost 3 bases to trimming and J lost 0 bases; unmatched junction nucleotides: 8. Germline-derived CDR1 and CDR2 are SGHDN and FVKESK. CDR3 length: 18 amino acids. The CDR3 is CASSQEAGLAGYQETQYF. CDR3 in DNA: TGTGCCAGCAGCCAGGAAGCCGGACTAGCGGGATACCAAGAGACCCAGTACTTC. Full variable domain (outside the CDR3, taken from reference TRBV14 and TRBJ2-5): EAGVTQFPSHSVIEKGQTVTLRCDPISGHDNLYWYRRVMGKEIKFLLHFVKESKQDESGMPNNRFLAERTGGTYSTLKVQPAELEDSGVYFCASSQEAGLAGYQETQYFGPGTRLLVL.

The chain couples TRBV2 to TRBJ2-7; perhaps TRBD2 as D (6 bases). The length of the CDR3 is 17 residues. The V and J ends lost 3 bases and 2 bases respectively, with 20 bases between them. Germline CDR1 SNHLY, CDR2 FYNNEI. CDR3 in DNA: TGTGCCAGCAGTGACTCCGAGCCGAGCGGGCGAACCTACGAGCAGTACTTC. Translation: CASSDSEPSGRTYEQYF.

This clonotype was detected only a few times. This chain uses TRBV4-1 with TRBJ2-5, with 8 bases lining up with TRBD1. V shed 2 bases and J 4 bases; nucleotides not matched to a gene: 9. The CDR3 runs to 16 residues. Germline V gives CDR1 MGHRA, CDR2 YSYEKL. CDR3 sequence reads: CASSQSRVRGPETQYF. CDR3 coding DNA: TGCGCCAGCAGCCAATCTAGGGTCAGGGGGCCAGAGACCCAGTACTTC.

The V call is TRBV20-1, the J call TRBJ2-1; D remains ambiguous. The CDR3 runs 12 residues. CDR1 is DFQATT, CDR2 SNEGSKA, per germline (reference sequence). V lost 6 bases, J lost 2 bases, and 8 bases lay in between. This CDR3 is CSAEVTYNEQFF. In nucleotides, the CDR3 is TGCAGTGCAGAGGTGACCTACAATGAGCAGTTCTTC.

This clonotype appeared a few times. This rearrangement joins TRBV9 to TRBJ2-7; D not certain. Trimming cost V 0 bases and J 6 bases, with 7 bases left between them. CDR3 length: 12 residues. Germline CDR1 is SGDLS and CDR2 is YYNGEE. The CDR3 bases are TGTGCCAGCAGCGTAGACATCGGCGAGCAGTACTTC. It is translated as CASSVDIGEQYF.